This T cell receptor (beta chain) was obtained from a study of blood T cell repertoires in COVID-19. Study in general: Samples came from the United States, Italy and Spain, spanning acute and convalescent COVID-19. In each case, the material was cDNA or gDNA derived from T cells, B-cell-depleted T cells, or PBMCs.

In the original processing: Estimation of nucleated cell counts relied on the amplification of reference gene primers. Assay used: immunoSEQ multiplex PCR; TCRdb lists only in-frame clones, some missing. V and J calls and clone size are those listed in that table; D and trimming were worked out from the DNA. The data show about 41,000 clones, about four fifths seen once. CDR3 length: 19 residues. V gave up 6 bases and J gave up 0 bases; unmatched junction bases: 13. The germline CDR1 and CDR2 sequences are LNHDA and SQIVND (reference sequence). This chain uses TRBV19 with TRBJ2-6; 8 bases fit TRBD1. Material for sequencing was peripheral blood. The TCR originated in a man aged 35 to 55 with active or convalescent COVID-19. The CDR3 DNA follows: TGTGCCAGTAGCACTATCGGACAGGGTTCGACCTCTGGGGCCAACGTCCTGACTTTC. It yields the protein CASSTIGQGSTSGANVLTF.